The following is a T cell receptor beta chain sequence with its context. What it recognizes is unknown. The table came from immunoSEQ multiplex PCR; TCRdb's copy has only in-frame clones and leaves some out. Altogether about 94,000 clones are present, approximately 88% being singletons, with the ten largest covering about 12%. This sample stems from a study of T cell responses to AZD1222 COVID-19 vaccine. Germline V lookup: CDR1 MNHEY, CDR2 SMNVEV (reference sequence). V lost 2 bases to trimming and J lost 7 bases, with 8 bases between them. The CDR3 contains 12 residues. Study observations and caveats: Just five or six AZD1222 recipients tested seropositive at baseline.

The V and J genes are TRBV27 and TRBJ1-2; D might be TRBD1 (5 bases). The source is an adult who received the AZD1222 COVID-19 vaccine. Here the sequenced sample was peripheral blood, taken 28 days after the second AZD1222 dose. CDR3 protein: CASSLGGAGYTF. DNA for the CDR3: TGTGCCAGCAGTTTAGGGGGTGCTGGCTACACCTTC.